Below, 14 T cell receptor beta chains from the same sample are listed, as sequenced in a study of OX40 agonist ivuxolimab in advanced cancers. The assay was immunoSEQ multiplex PCR, and TCRdb's table has in-frame clones only and misses some. The sample records about 89,000 clones, approximately 90% being singletons. The input for sequencing was CD4+ or CD8+ T cells sorted from blood, taken in a trial of the OX40 agonist ivuxolimab. Source of these receptors: an adult with an advanced solid tumor such as melanoma, head and neck, liver or kidney cancer.

The genes are TRBV29-1 and TRBJ1-1; no clear D gene. Germline CDR1 is SQVTM and CDR2 is ANQGSEA. Between the trimmed V and J ends, which lost 4 bases and 1 base, there was a span of 7 bases. The CDR3 runs to 12 residues. The CDR3 loop is CSVGPENTEAFF. The CDR3 coding sequence is TGCAGCGTTGGTCCGGAGAACACTGAAGCTTTCTTT.

This chain connects TRBV7-2 to TRBJ1-5, with D unclear. V was shortened by 2 bases and J by 1 base, with 9 bases between the two germline ends. Germline V lookup: CDR1 SGHTA, CDR2 FQGNSA. This CDR3 has 15 amino acids. Here the CDR3 reads CASSLIWSSNQPQHF. In DNA, the CDR3 is TGTGCCAGCAGCTTAATCTGGTCGAGCAATCAGCCCCAGCATTTT.

The rearrangement joins TRBV27 to TRBJ2-3; the match to TRBD2 covers 11 bases. Germline V gene sequence: CDR1 MNHEY, CDR2 SMNVEV (reference sequence). This CDR3 contains 15 residues. V dropped 4 bases and J dropped 6; count of bases not matched to a gene: 6. The CDR3 bases are TGTGCCAGCAGTTCCGTAGCGGGGGGGAGGGATACGCAGTATTTT. Encoded protein: CASSSVAGGRDTQYF.

This chain links TRBV30 with TRBJ1-2, with no clear D. The CDR3 sequence is 12 residues long. V lost 2 bases and J 4 bases, leaving 8 bases between the germline ends. Looked up from germline, CDR1 is GTSNPN and CDR2 is SVGIG (reference sequence). The DNA of the CDR3 is TGTGCCTGGAGTCTACTGGGCTATGGCTACACCTTC. It yields the protein CAWSLLGYGYTF.

This clone occurred a few times. This chain links TRBV5-1 with TRBJ1-1, with D tentatively TRBD1 (6 bases). CDR1 and CDR2 from the germline V gene are SGHRS and YFSETQ. The ends were cut back, 4 bases at V and 6 bases at J, with 13 bases in the middle. The length of the CDR3 is 13 residues. CDR3 bases: TGCGCCAGCAGCCCCCCCGGGGGGCCTGAAGCTTTCTTT. Protein sequence: CASSPPGGPEAFF.

The chain carries TRBV5-1 and TRBJ1-4, with D possibly TRBD1 on 6 matching bases. V was clipped by 0 bases and J by 8 bases, with 17 bases between them. The CDR3 has 16 residues. CDR1 and CDR2 from the germline V gene are SGHRS and YFSETQ. CDR3 coding DNA: TGCGCCAGCAGCTTGGGGTCCCAGGGGAAGGGGGAAAAACTGTTTTTT. Protein product: CASSLGSQGKGEKLFF. Looking up the rest from reference TRBV5-1 and TRBJ1-4 gives the full variable domain: KAGVTQTPRYLIKTRGQQVTLSCSPISGHRSVSWYQQTPGQGLQFLFEYFSETQRNKGNFPGRFSGRQFSNSRSEMNVSTLELGDSALYLCASSLGSQGKGEKLFFGSGTQLSVL.

V is TRBV28 and J is TRBJ1-1; no clear D. Germline CDR1 reads MDHEN; CDR2 reads SYDVKM. V shed 3 bases and J shed 0 bases, with 8 bases lying between them. This CDR3 comprises 14 residues. CDR3 in amino acids: CASSFRVLNTEAFF. The CDR3, as DNA: TGTGCCAGCAGTTTTCGCGTCCTGAACACTGAAGCTTTCTTT.

The chain is built from TRBV5-5 and TRBJ1-5, with a weak D call TRBD1 (6 bases). V was trimmed by 3 bases and J by 0 bases, leaving 10 bases between them. The CDR3 runs to 15 residues. The germline V gene encodes CDR1 SGHKS and CDR2 YYEKEE (reference sequence). CDR3: CASSWDTYSNQPQHF. In DNA, the CDR3 is TGTGCCAGCAGCTGGGACACCTATAGCAATCAGCCCCAGCATTTT.

This clone was recorded only once. V usage is TRBV6-5 and J usage is TRBJ2-5; tentatively, D is TRBD1 or TRBD2 (5 bases each). Trimming removed 5 bases at V and 4 bases at J, with 11 bases between. This CDR3 has 13 residues. Germline V CDR1 and CDR2: MNHEY, SVGAGI. The DNA for the CDR3 is TGTGCCAGCAGTCAGGGCCGGGGAGAGACCCAGTACTTC. Amino acids: CASSQGRGETQYF.

This clone was seen only once. V is TRBV10-1 and J is TRBJ2-7, with D tentatively TRBD1 or TRBD2 (5 bases each). The CDR3 has 16 residues. V lost 6 bases, J lost 3 bases, and 21 bases lay in between. CDR1 and CDR2 (germline): WNHNN, SYGVQD (reference sequence). CDR3 nucleotides: TGCGCCAGCAGCCCTAAGAGGGGAAGTATTTTCTACGAGCAGTACTTC. Protein product: CASSPKRGSIFYEQYF.

This rearrangement joins TRBV5-4 to TRBJ2-5; D not certain. The germline CDR1 and CDR2 sequences are SGHNT and YYREEE (reference sequence). CDR3 size: 14 residues. V was pared by 0 bases and J by 5 bases, with 11 bases between. The CDR3: CASSLESTEETQYF. In DNA form, the CDR3 reads TGTGCCAGCAGCTTGGAGTCGACCGAGGAGACCCAGTACTTC.

The chain combines TRBV7-6 with TRBJ2-5; D is unclear. The ends were cut back, 1 base at V and 2 bases at J, with 14 bases in the middle. Germline CDR1 reads SGHVS; CDR2 reads FNYEAQ. CDR3 length: 16 residues. The CDR3 DNA follows: TGTGCCAGCAGCTTAGGGATTCGGGCAGTACAAGAGACCCAGTACTTC. Its translation: CASSLGIRAVQETQYF.

This CDR3 is CASSSSSGEFYNEQFF. In DNA form, the CDR3 reads TGTGCCAGCAGTTCGTCTAGCGGGGAATTCTACAATGAGCAGTTCTTC. The chain links TRBV6-5 to TRBJ2-1; 9 nucleotides align to TRBD2. Germline lookup yields CDR1 MNHEY and CDR2 SVGAGI. CDR3 length equals 16 residues. With 4 bases clipped from V and 3 bases from J, the junction kept 7 bases outside the gene matches.

This chain links TRBV27 with TRBJ2-3, with 7 bases fitting TRBD1. This CDR3 contains 16 residues. The V segment lost 7 bases and the J segment 4 bases; nucleotides outside the gene matches: 14. From germline, CDR1 is MNHEY and CDR2 SMNVEV (reference sequence). CDR3 sequence (DNA): TGTGCCAGCACCCTGTCGTGGGCAGGGGGTTCAGATACGCAGTATTTT. This codes for CASTLSWAGGSDTQYF.